Each of the 26 T cell receptor beta chains below was sequenced from the same sample in a study of low-dose radiotherapy and immunotherapy resistance in tumors. cDNA synthesis used a TRAV/TRBV-specific primer set for both chains. PCR amplification of the TCRs was performed with Phusion for 20 PCR cycles, and it relied on a constant-region primer together with a V-primer adapter. TCRdb used MiXCR to reprocess the reads, holding one entry per CDR3 protein. Among 80,000 to 95,000 distinct CDR3 sequences listed, roughly a tenth were seen once. The time point is: before trial treatment. Sequences were derived from PBMCs, sampled before treatment. These receptors all come from a male donor with prostate cancer.

Many counts were recorded for this clonotype. The gene calls are TRBV30 and TRBJ2-2; maybe TRBD2 (5 bases). CDR1 GTSNPN and CDR2 SVGIG come from the germline V gene (reference sequence). Trimming shortened V by 8 bases and J by 0 bases, and 13 bases separated the two germline ends. The CDR3 runs to 14 residues. The CDR3 spells CARTPGSNTGELFF. The DNA of the CDR3 is TGTGCCCGAACCCCGGGATCGAACACCGGGGAGCTGTTTTTT. Filled out from reference TRBV30 and TRBJ2-2, the complete variable domain reads SQTIHQWPATLVQPVGSPLSLECTVEGTSNPNLYWYRQAAGRGLQLLFYSVGIGQISSEVPQNLSASRPQDRQFILSSKKLLLSDSGFYLCARTPGSNTGELFFGEGSRLTVL.

The chain employs TRBV28 and TRBJ2-7; 13 positions match TRBD2. Germline CDR1 and CDR2: MDHEN and SYDVKM. V shed 5 bases, J shed 3 bases, and the junction held 7 bases outside the gene matches. This CDR3 has 16 amino acids. CDR3 sequence reads: CASSPWTSGRNYEQYF. The CDR3, as DNA: TGTGCCAGCAGTCCCTGGACTAGCGGGAGAAACTACGAGCAGTACTTC.

This clonotype has a count of ten or more. CDR3 residues: CASSFGSYEQYF. The CDR3 DNA follows: TGTGCCAGCAGCTTCGGATCCTACGAGCAGTACTTC. This chain joins TRBV5-6 and TRBJ2-7; D is unclear. The CDR3 length is 12 residues. The V end lost 2 bases, the J end lost 1 base, and 4 bases lay between the germline ends. Per germline, CDR1 SGHDT and CDR2 YYEEEE.

Ten or more counts support this clonotype. The rearrangement uses TRBV7-2 and TRBJ2-5; the D gene is possibly TRBD2 (6 bases). Trimming shortened V by 5 bases and J by 4 bases, and 14 bases separated the two germline ends. This CDR3 contains 14 residues. Germline-derived CDR1 and CDR2 are SGHTA and FQGNSA. This CDR3 is CASSPTSGRETQYF. The DNA of the CDR3 is TGTGCCAGCAGCCCAACGTCCGGGAGAGAGACCCAGTACTTC.

This clonotype was observed at least ten times. V gene TRBV7-9 combines with J gene TRBJ2-3; TRBD1 matches 7 bases. Germline lookup yields CDR1 SEHNR and CDR2 FQNEAQ (reference sequence). J was trimmed by 4 bases and V by 8 bases; bases with no gene match: 3. The CDR3 is 12 residues long. The DNA for the CDR3 is TGTGCCAGCGCCGGGACAGCAGATACGCAGTATTTT. This encodes CASAGTADTQYF.

The table lists this clonotype with many counts. The J gene is TRBJ1-1, the V gene TRBV18, with D tentatively TRBD1 (5 bases). Trimming removed 6 bases at V and 2 bases at J, with 13 bases between. CDR1 and CDR2 from the germline V gene are KGHSH and LQKENI. CDR3 length: 14 residues. DNA for the CDR3: TGTGCCAGCTCGACCAGAGGGGAAAACACTGAAGCTTTCTTT. Residues: CASSTRGENTEAFF.

This clonotype occurred many times. The chain has TRBV5-1 and TRBJ2-1; D gene ambiguous. CDR1 is SGHRS and CDR2 is YFSETQ in the germline V gene. The CDR3 has 15 residues. With 0 bases removed from V and 3 bases from J, the gap between germline ends came to 10 bases. CDR3 DNA: TGCGCCAGCAGCTTGGCTGGCGGAGTCTACAATGAGCAGTTCTTC. This sequence encodes CASSLAGGVYNEQFF.

This clonotype was counted ten times or more. The V gene is TRBV28, the J gene TRBJ2-5; maybe TRBD1 (5 bases). Germline lookup yields CDR1 MDHEN and CDR2 SYDVKM. The germline V and J ends were trimmed by 1 base and 2 bases, with 8 bases remaining between them. This CDR3 is 14 amino acids long. CDR3 nucleotides: TGTGCCAGCAGTTTATACGACAGACAAGAGACCCAGTACTTC. It translates to CASSLYDRQETQYF.

At least ten counts were recorded for this clonotype. This chain uses TRBV29-1 with TRBJ2-5; no reliable D call. V lost 4 bases to trimming and J lost 5 bases, with 8 bases between them. The V gene's germline CDR1 is SQVTM and CDR2 ANQGSEA. The CDR3 is made up of 11 amino acids. The CDR3 loop reads CSVGEGETQYF. CDR3 sequence (DNA): TGCAGCGTTGGGGAAGGGGAGACCCAGTACTTC.

This sequence joins TRBV28 and TRBJ1-2; the D is unclear. V was shortened by 6 bases and J by 5 bases, with 16 bases between the two germline ends. Germline lookup yields CDR1 MDHEN and CDR2 SYDVKM. This CDR3 has 14 amino acids. The CDR3 spells CASSLGLELYGYTF. CDR3 in DNA: TGTGCCAGCAGCCTAGGATTGGAACTATATGGCTACACCTTC.

The chain links TRBV27 to TRBJ2-7; 8 nucleotides line up with TRBD2. This CDR3 is built from 13 residues. The J segment lost 8 bases and the V segment lost 5 bases, leaving 8 bases of the junction unmatched. Germline values: CDR1 MNHEY, CDR2 SMNVEV (reference sequence). The CDR3 sequence is CASSGGTSIKQYF. The DNA of the CDR3 is TGTGCCAGCAGTGGGGGGACTAGTATCAAGCAGTACTTC.

This clonotype was found many times. The chain is built from TRBV7-2 and TRBJ2-1; 9 nucleotides align to TRBD2. The trim removed 6 bases at V and 4 bases at J, leaving 13 bases unmatched. The CDR3 runs to 17 residues. Germline V gene data show CDR1 as SGHTA and CDR2 as FQGNSA. CDR3 sequence (DNA): TGTGCCAGCAGTCCAAACACCGGGACTAGCCATTACAATGAGCAGTTCTTC. This sequence encodes CASSPNTGTSHYNEQFF.

This clonotype came up many times. Here the CDR3 DNA reads TGTGCCAGCAGCCCGAGCGGGAATACAGATACGCAGTATTTT. Translating gives CASSPSGNTDTQYF. The J gene is TRBJ2-3, the V gene TRBV4-2; TRBD2 matches 7 bases. The J segment lost 3 bases and the V segment lost 4 bases, leaving 4 bases of the junction unmatched. Germline values: CDR1 LGHNA, CDR2 YNFKEQ. The CDR3 is 14 residues long.

This clonotype has at least ten counts. The chain uses TRBV6-1 and TRBJ2-7; D might be TRBD1 or TRBD2, each matching 5 bases. Germline values: CDR1 MNHNS, CDR2 SASEGT. Trimming left V 6 bases short and J 7 bases short, with 16 bases between. The CDR3 covers 13 residues. The CDR3 DNA reads as TGTGCCAGCAGCGAGGGGTCCCAAGCTGAGCAGTACTTC. It codes for CASSEGSQAEQYF.

In its sample, this clonotype was seen many times. V gene TRBV20-1 combines with J gene TRBJ1-1; D is perhaps TRBD1 (5 bases). The CDR3 is 11 residues long. From germline, CDR1 is DFQATT and CDR2 SNEGSKA (reference sequence). V was pared by 6 bases and J by 11 bases, with 16 bases between. The CDR3 here is CSARGDRGAFF. The CDR3, as DNA: TGCAGTGCGAGGGGAGATCGGGGGGCTTTCTTT.

At least ten counts were recorded for this clonotype. V gene TRBV5-1 combines with J gene TRBJ2-7; TRBD2 might be the D (5 bases). Germline V gene sequence: CDR1 SGHRS, CDR2 YFSETQ. Trimming stripped 4 bases from V and 3 bases from J, with 11 bases between. This CDR3 is 13 amino acids long. The CDR3 region has the DNA TGCGCCAGCAGCGAGGGCTGGGGCTACGAGCAGTACTTC. It translates to CASSEGWGYEQYF.

This clonotype was counted many times. The chain has TRBV27 and TRBJ2-1; 11 bases fit TRBD2. Germline-derived CDR1 and CDR2 are MNHEY and SMNVEV (reference sequence). Losses at the gene ends were 7 bases for V and 8 bases for J; bases not matched to a gene: 13. The CDR3 contains 16 residues. The CDR3: CASTILAGGTAYEQFF. In nucleotides, the CDR3 is TGTGCCAGCACAATTCTAGCGGGAGGAACGGCCTATGAGCAGTTCTTC.

This clonotype was picked up many times. V gene TRBV6-5 combines with J gene TRBJ2-3; D could derive from TRBD1 or TRBD2 (7 bases each). The CDR3 sequence is 17 residues long. Per germline, CDR1 MNHEY and CDR2 SVGAGI. Trimming removed 0 bases from V and 7 bases from J, with 20 bases in between. The CDR3 is CASSYSLGGQGGNTQYF. CDR3 in DNA: TGTGCCAGCAGTTACTCGTTGGGAGGGCAGGGGGGAAATACGCAGTATTTT.

The table lists this clonotype with a few counts. The V and J genes are TRBV7-2 and TRBJ2-5; TRBD1 is a possible D gene (5 bases). The CDR3 totals 13 residues. The germline CDR1 and CDR2 sequences are SGHTA and FQGNSA. The V end lost 5 bases, the J end lost 3 bases, and 10 bases lay between the germline ends. The chain's CDR3 is CASSPDRKETQYF. The CDR3 bases are TGTGCCAGCAGCCCCGACAGAAAAGAGACCCAGTACTTC.

This clonotype was counted many times. This CDR3 reads CASTAAALMGEQFF. DNA of the CDR3: TGTGCCAGCACCGCCGCAGCGTTAATGGGGGAGCAGTTCTTC. The gene calls are TRBV7-2 and TRBJ2-1; D unclear. Germline CDR1 SGHTA, CDR2 FQGNSA. The CDR3 covers 14 residues. V lost 7 bases, J lost 10 bases, and 20 bases lay in between.

Here the CDR3 reads CASSFSTGYEQYF. CDR3 in DNA: TGCGCCAGCAGCTTTTCAACTGGGTACGAGCAGTACTTC. The gene calls are TRBV5-1 and TRBJ2-7; unclear D gene. The CDR3 loop spans 13 amino acids. CDR1 is SGHRS, CDR2 YFSETQ, per germline. Trimming cost V 2 bases and J 4 bases, with 10 bases left between them.

There are many counts of this clonotype. The chain uses TRBV5-1 and TRBJ2-7; 7 bases fit TRBD1. Germline assignment: CDR1 SGHRS and CDR2 YFSETQ. V shed 0 bases and J 2 bases; nucleotides not matched to a gene: 8. CDR3 length: 16 residues. The CDR3 sequence: CASSLGGTAKPYEQYF. Here the CDR3 DNA reads TGCGCCAGCAGCTTGGGGGGGACAGCTAAACCCTACGAGCAGTACTTC.

This clonotype was counted ten times or more. This chain joins TRBV7-2 and TRBJ2-1, with TRBD1 matching 9 bases. Looked up from germline, CDR1 is SGHTA and CDR2 is FQGNSA. The CDR3 length is 15 residues. The junction had 7 bases not matched to a gene; V was cut back by 6 bases and J by 4 bases. Here the CDR3 DNA reads TGTGCCAGCAGAACAACAGGGGGCGGGTACAATGAGCAGTTCTTC. Its protein is CASRTTGGGYNEQFF.

Many counts were recorded for this clonotype. The CDR3 DNA follows: TGTGCCAGCAGTTTTGGGACTAGGAACACCGGGGAGCTGTTTTTT. Its protein is CASSFGTRNTGELFF. The chain couples TRBV6-1 to TRBJ2-2, with 8 bases lining up with TRBD2. CDR3 size: 15 residues. Looked up from germline, CDR1 is MNHNS and CDR2 is SASEGT. The J segment lost 1 base and the V segment lost 5 bases, leaving 3 bases of the junction unmatched.

This clonotype was seen many times. CDR3 coding DNA: TGTGCCAGCAGCCCACCACAGGTAATATTAGGAAACACTGAAGCTTTCTTT. This sequence encodes CASSPPQVILGNTEAFF. The chain uses TRBV7-2 and TRBJ1-1, with D possibly TRBD1 on 5 matching bases. This CDR3 is 17 amino acids long. Per the germline V gene, CDR1 is SGHTA and CDR2 is FQGNSA. The V and J ends lost 5 bases and 2 bases respectively, with 21 bases between them.

This clonotype was detected many times. The chain carries TRBV28 and TRBJ2-7, with D perhaps TRBD2 (5 bases). The CDR3 totals 16 residues. The germline V gene encodes CDR1 MDHEN and CDR2 SYDVKM. V shed 3 bases and J shed 3 bases, with 18 bases lying between them. This CDR3 reads CASSLAGRSVFYEQYF. CDR3 bases: TGTGCCAGCAGTTTGGCGGGTAGGTCGGTTTTCTACGAGCAGTACTTC.